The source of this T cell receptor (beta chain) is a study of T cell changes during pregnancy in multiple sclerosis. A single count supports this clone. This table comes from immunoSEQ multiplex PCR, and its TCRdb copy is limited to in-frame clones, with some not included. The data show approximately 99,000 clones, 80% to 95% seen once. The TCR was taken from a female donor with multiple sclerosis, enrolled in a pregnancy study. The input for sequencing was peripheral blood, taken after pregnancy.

CDR3 coding DNA: TGCGCCAGCAGCTTGGCACCGGACAAATCTTACGAGCAGTACTTC. This sequence encodes CASSLAPDKSYEQYF. The gene calls are TRBV5-1 and TRBJ2-7; a weak D match, TRBD1 (5 bases). This CDR3 region has 15 residues. The germline CDR1 and CDR2 sequences are SGHRS and YFSETQ. The V end was cut by 0 bases, the J end by 4 bases, with 14 bases between.